These 30 T cell receptor beta chains were sequenced from one sample in a study of CD8 T cells in ankylosing spondylitis. One entry per CDR3 protein, called by TCRdb with MiXCR from the 5' RACE reads. The repertoire holds tens of thousands of distinct CDR3 sequences, more than 8.5% seen once, with 30% in the top ten. Antigens of these TCRs are unknown. Study conclusions and caveats: It appeared that ankylosing spondylitis blood was characterized by a TCR beta motif of roughly 8 highly homologous variants.

Sequenced: blood, either unsorted or a sorted T cell fraction (not recorded which). The origin of the receptors is a male donor with ankylosing spondylitis.

This clonotype was seen repeatedly, ten times or more. The chain is built from TRBV20-1 and TRBJ1-2; 9 nucleotides align to TRBD1. With 0 bases clipped from V and 4 bases from J, the junction kept 6 bases outside the gene matches. Germline assignment: CDR1 DFQATT and CDR2 SNEGSKA (reference sequence). The CDR3 spans 15 residues. This CDR3 is CSARETGGLFYGYTF. Here the CDR3 DNA reads TGCAGTGCTAGAGAGACAGGGGGATTATTCTATGGCTACACCTTC.

The genes are TRBV11-2 and TRBJ2-1, with TRBD2 identical over 7 bases. Trimming took 7 bases from V and 10 from J; bases not matched to a gene: 10. This CDR3 spans 13 amino acids. Germline V lookup: CDR1 SGHAT, CDR2 FQNNGV. The CDR3 coding sequence is TGTGCCAGCACCAAAACTAGCGAGCGGGAGCAGTTCTTC. Amino acid sequence: CASTKTSEREQFF.

There are a few counts of this clonotype. The chain is built from TRBV27 and TRBJ2-7; D tentatively reads TRBD1 or TRBD2 (5 bases each). CDR3 length: 13 residues. The germline CDR1 and CDR2 sequences are MNHEY and SMNVEV (reference sequence). V lost 6 bases to trimming and J lost 4 bases, with 13 bases between them. The CDR3 DNA reads as TGTGCCAGCAGGGGAGACAGTGTATACGAGCAGTACTTC. Translated, it gives CASRGDSVYEQYF.

CDR3 in DNA: TGTGCCAGCAGCTTAGACCCGACGGACGAGCAGTACTTC. Encoded protein: CASSLDPTDEQYF. V usage is TRBV11-1 and J usage is TRBJ2-7; no definite D call. The V end lost 1 base, the J end lost 5 bases, and 9 bases lay between the germline ends. Germline values: CDR1 SGHAT, CDR2 FQDESV (reference sequence). This CDR3 is built from 13 residues.

V usage is TRBV7-9 and J usage is TRBJ2-1; D call uncertain. CDR1 is SEHNR and CDR2 is FQNEAQ in the germline V gene (reference sequence). This CDR3 is 13 amino acids long. V was cut by 4 bases and J by 5 bases, with 9 bases left in between. Here the CDR3 reads CASSSDLDNEQFF. The CDR3 region has the DNA TGTGCCAGCAGCTCGGACCTTGACAATGAGCAGTTCTTC.

This clonotype was found many times. The chain couples TRBV12-3 or TRBV12-4 to TRBJ2-3; D gene uncertain. The V and J ends lost 5 bases and 1 base respectively, with 4 bases between them. The CDR3 is 12 residues long. The CDR3 DNA is TGTGCCAGCAGTCCGGGCACAGATACGCAGTATTTT. It translates to CASSPGTDTQYF.

Only a few counts were recorded for this clonotype. The chain employs TRBV11-2 and TRBJ1-3, with 8 positions matching TRBD1. Germline V lookup: CDR1 SGHAT, CDR2 FQNNGV. After removal of 8 bases from V and 0 bases from J, the junction contained 12 bases not matched to a gene. CDR3 length equals 17 residues. The CDR3 loop reads CASQPSTGEFSGNTIYF. CDR3 sequence (DNA): TGTGCCAGCCAACCTTCGACAGGGGAGTTCTCTGGAAACACCATATATTTT. The full variable domain, with the rest looked up from reference TRBV11-2 and TRBJ1-3, is EAGVAQSPRYKIIEKRQSVAFWCNPISGHATLYWYQQILGQGPKLLIQFQNNGVVDDSQLPKDRFSAERLKGVDSTLKIQPAKLEDSAVYLCASQPSTGEFSGNTIYFGEGSWLTVV.

The chain carries TRBV13 and TRBJ2-1; tentative D call: TRBD2 (6 bases). The germline gives CDR1 PRHDT, CDR2 FYEKMQ (reference sequence). V was pared by 10 bases and J by 6 bases, with 19 bases between. The CDR3 spans 14 residues. The chain's CDR3 is CANEKAGLSNEQFF. CDR3 coding DNA: TGTGCCAACGAGAAAGCGGGCCTTAGCAATGAGCAGTTCTTC. Full variable domain (missing parts from reference TRBV13 and TRBJ2-1): AAGVIQSPRHLIKEKRETATLKCYPIPRHDTVYWYQQGPGQDPQFLISFYEKMQSDKGSIPDRFSAQQFSDYHSELNMSSLELGDSALYFCANEKAGLSNEQFFGPGTRLTVL.

The gene calls are TRBV12-3 or TRBV12-4 and TRBJ2-2; possibly TRBD2 for D (5 bases). The CDR3 loop spans 15 amino acids. Trimming took off 6 bases at V and 5 bases at J, with 16 bases between the two ends. In nucleotides, the CDR3 is TGTGCCAGCAGCCCCCTGGGGAGTTATACCGGGGAGCTGTTTTTT. It is translated as CASSPLGSYTGELFF.

This clonotype was seen at least ten times. J is TRBJ2-1 and V is TRBV18, with D perhaps given as TRBD1 or TRBD2 (5 bases each). V dropped 0 bases and J dropped 8 bases, with 5 bases sitting between them. CDR1 is KGHSH, CDR2 LQKENI, per germline. The CDR3 has 12 amino acids. In DNA form, the CDR3 reads TGTGCCAGCTCACCACCGGGGGATGAGCAGTTCTTC. Translated: CASSPPGDEQFF.

This clonotype has at least ten counts. The chain carries TRBV27 and TRBJ2-7; a possible D gene is TRBD1 (6 bases). Germline CDR1 is MNHEY and CDR2 is SMNVEV (reference sequence). V gave up 5 bases and J gave up 1 base, with 18 bases separating them. The CDR3 covers 16 residues. For the CDR3, the DNA is TGTGCCAGCAGTCCCAAGGGGGAGTCTAAGTCCTACGAGCAGTACTTC. This encodes CASSPKGESKSYEQYF.

The CDR3, as DNA: TGTGCCAGCAGCCAAGATCCTGTCCGGAGTGGCAATCAGCCCCAGCATTTT. Its translation is CASSQDPVRSGNQPQHF. The rearrangement joins TRBV3-1 to TRBJ1-5; no clear D. V lost 0 bases to trimming and J lost 2 bases, with 14 bases between them. The CDR3 has 17 amino acids. CDR1 and CDR2 (germline): LGHDT, YNNKEL (reference sequence).

This clonotype came up many times. The chain joins TRBV6-4 to TRBJ2-3; 10 bases line up with TRBD2. Unmatched junction bases numbered 2, after V lost 5 bases and J lost 0 bases. The CDR3 has 15 amino acids. Germline V gives CDR1 MRHNA, CDR2 SNTAGT. CDR3 sequence (DNA): TGTGCCAGCAGTACGACTAGCGGGAGCACAGATACGCAGTATTTT. This encodes CASSTTSGSTDTQYF.

V is TRBV4-2 and J is TRBJ2-7; no clear D. Trimming left V 3 bases short and J 0 bases short, with 15 bases between. The germline V gene has CDR1 LGHNA and CDR2 YNFKEQ. This CDR3 contains 16 residues. CDR3 region: CASSQQMAVNSYEQYF. The CDR3 bases are TGTGCCAGCAGCCAGCAAATGGCGGTCAACTCCTACGAGCAGTACTTC.

This clonotype was picked up a small number of times. The chain joins TRBV28 to TRBJ1-2; D is uncertain. V was shortened by 4 bases and J by 3 bases, with 18 bases between the two germline ends. The CDR3 totals 16 residues. Germline values: CDR1 MDHEN, CDR2 SYDVKM. CDR3 protein: CASSSPTQFSDYGYTF. The CDR3 DNA reads as TGTGCCAGCAGTTCCCCCACCCAGTTCTCTGACTATGGCTACACCTTC.

The rearrangement uses TRBV11-2 and TRBJ2-5; 7 bases are a match to TRBD1. Germline CDR1 SGHAT, CDR2 FQNNGV. The trim removed 4 bases at V and 5 bases at J, leaving 10 bases unmatched. The CDR3 totals 15 residues. The CDR3 DNA reads TGTGCCAGCAGCTCCGACAGGGCCACCGGGGAGACCCAGTACTTC. Translation gives CASSSDRATGETQYF.

The chain recombines TRBV7-8 with TRBJ2-3; D is perhaps TRBD1 (6 bases). Trimming pared 5 bases from V and 4 bases from J, leaving 16 bases between. The CDR3 has 15 residues. In germline, CDR1 is SGHVS, CDR2 FQNEAQ. The CDR3 region is CASSRLSGGPDTQYF. DNA for the CDR3: TGTGCCAGCAGCCGATTGAGTGGGGGCCCAGATACGCAGTATTTT.

The V and J genes are TRBV27 and TRBJ2-3; 11 bases match TRBD2. The germline CDR1 and CDR2 sequences are MNHEY and SMNVEV (reference sequence). With 2 bases clipped from V and 1 base from J, the junction kept 2 bases outside the gene matches. The CDR3 loop spans 16 amino acids. CDR3 coding DNA: TGTGCCAGCAGTTTAGGGACTAGCGGACGCACAGATACGCAGTATTTT. Translated, it gives CASSLGTSGRTDTQYF.

At least ten counts were recorded for this clonotype. V usage is TRBV27 and J usage is TRBJ1-3; TRBD1 might be the D (6 bases). V shed 4 bases and J shed 1 base, with 20 bases lying between them. This CDR3 has 18 residues. The germline V gene has CDR1 MNHEY and CDR2 SMNVEV (reference sequence). In DNA form, the CDR3 reads TGTGCCAGCAGTTCCCAGGGCAGGGGAATCAGTTCTGGAAACACCATATATTTT. This encodes CASSSQGRGISSGNTIYF.

The chain is built from TRBV15 and TRBJ1-4, with 12 bases lining up with TRBD1. From germline, CDR1 is LNHNV and CDR2 YYDKDF (reference sequence). J lost 1 base, V lost 5 bases, and 2 bases had no gene match. The CDR3 is 16 amino acids. DNA of the CDR3: TGTGCCACCAGCCGGGACAGGGGGCTAACTAATGAAAAACTGTTTTTT. Protein product: CATSRDRGLTNEKLFF.

This clonotype was observed a few times. This chain joins TRBV5-1 and TRBJ2-6; no firm D call. V gave up 1 base and J gave up 0 bases, with 11 bases separating them. This CDR3 comprises 17 residues. Germline V gene lookup returns CDR1 SGHRS and CDR2 YFSETQ. The CDR3 region is CASSLSPQLSGANVLTF. The CDR3 bases are TGCGCCAGCAGCTTGAGTCCACAGCTCTCTGGGGCCAACGTCCTGACTTTC.

This clonotype has a count of ten or more. The chain employs TRBV5-1 and TRBJ2-3; TRBD2 is a possible D gene (6 bases). V was trimmed by 4 bases and J by 2 bases, leaving 20 bases between them. The CDR3 spans 17 residues. CDR1 and CDR2 from the germline V gene are SGHRS and YFSETQ. CDR3 amino acids: CASSLTRLGTYTDTQYF. As DNA, the CDR3 is TGCGCCAGCAGCCTAACTCGACTAGGTACCTACACAGATACGCAGTATTTT.

This clonotype was seen many times. V gene TRBV7-2 combines with J gene TRBJ2-3, with 8 positions matching TRBD1. This CDR3 spans 14 amino acids. Unmatched junction bases numbered 7, after V lost 5 bases and J lost 6 bases. Germline CDR1 is SGHTA and CDR2 is FQGNSA. CDR3 sequence (DNA): TGTGCCAGCAGCCCTGACAGGGGCGGGGATACGCAGTATTTT. Amino acid sequence: CASSPDRGGDTQYF.

The V call is TRBV5-1, the J call TRBJ2-1, with TRBD2 matching over 10 bases. The CDR3 loop spans 17 amino acids. Germline V gene sequence: CDR1 SGHRS, CDR2 YFSETQ. With 4 bases clipped from V and 2 bases from J, the junction kept 9 bases outside the gene matches. The chain's CDR3 is CASSRRALAGAYNEQFF. CDR3 bases: TGCGCCAGCAGCCGGCGGGCGCTAGCGGGAGCCTACAATGAGCAGTTCTTC. Looking up the rest from reference TRBV5-1 and TRBJ2-1 gives the full variable domain: KAGVTQTPRYLIKTRGQQVTLSCSPISGHRSVSWYQQTPGQGLQFLFEYFSETQRNKGNFPGRFSGRQFSNSRSEMNVSTLELGDSALYLCASSRRALAGAYNEQFFGPGTRLTVL.

This clonotype occurred a few times. The J gene is TRBJ2-7, the V gene TRBV7-7; D unclear. The CDR3 runs to 13 residues. Germline loops: CDR1 SSHAT, CDR2 FNYEAQ (reference sequence). V lost 5 bases and J 6 bases, leaving 14 bases between the germline ends. The CDR3 DNA follows: TGTGCCAGCAGCCCCTCCTTCTCTGGCGAGCAGTACTTC. Translating it yields CASSPSFSGEQYF.

The V call is TRBV6-5, the J call TRBJ2-2, with a weak D call TRBD2 (5 bases). V shed 2 bases and J shed 7 bases, with 11 bases lying between them. This CDR3 is 14 amino acids long. CDR1 MNHEY and CDR2 SVGAGI come from the germline V gene. The CDR3 region has the DNA TGTGCCAGCAGTTACACCCTGAGCGGCGGGGAGCTGTTTTTT. Protein: CASSYTLSGGELFF.

The gene calls are TRBV2 and TRBJ2-1; maybe TRBD1 (6 bases). CDR3 length: 14 amino acids. CDR1 is SNHLY and CDR2 is FYNNEI in the germline V gene. With 4 bases removed from V and 1 base from J, the gap between germline ends came to 8 bases. CDR3 DNA: TGTGCCAGCAGTGCTACAGGGTCCTACAATGAGCAGTTCTTC. Its protein is CASSATGSYNEQFF.

The sample holds a few counts of this clonotype. The chain has TRBV12-3 or TRBV12-4 and TRBJ1-4; D remains ambiguous. The CDR3 length is 15 residues. V lost 1 base to trimming and J lost 3 bases, with 9 bases between them. CDR3 bases: TGTGCCAGCAGTTTAGTGGGCGGACCTAATGAAAAACTGTTTTTT. Encoded protein: CASSLVGGPNEKLFF.

The chain links TRBV28 to TRBJ1-5; 9 bases are a match to TRBD1. Germline V gene lookup returns CDR1 MDHEN and CDR2 SYDVKM. With V trimmed by 5 bases and J by 4 bases, 21 bases remained unmatched. The CDR3 spans 20 residues. CDR3 nucleotide sequence: TGTGCCAGCAGTACCCACAGGGGGGACAGGGTGAAGGAGGGGAATCAGCCCCAGCATTTT. It encodes CASSTHRGDRVKEGNQPQHF. Filled out from reference TRBV28 and TRBJ1-5, the complete variable domain reads DVKVTQSSRYLVKRTGEKVFLECVQDMDHENMFWYRQDPGLGLRLIYFSYDVKMKEKGDIPEGYSVSREKKERFSLILESASTNQTSMYLCASSTHRGDRVKEGNQPQHFGDGTRLSIL.

This clonotype was seen only a few times. The J gene is TRBJ2-1, the V gene TRBV24-1, with 11 bases identical to TRBD2. The germline gives CDR1 KGHDR, CDR2 SFDVKD. The CDR3 extends over 15 amino acids. Losses at the gene ends were 4 bases for V and 13 bases for J; bases not matched to a gene: 11. CDR3 protein: CATSDGGASGRRQFF. CDR3 DNA sequence: TGTGCCACCAGTGACGGCGGGGCTAGCGGGAGGAGACAGTTCTTC.